This T cell receptor beta chain was observed in a study of Graves' ophthalmopathy and Graves' hyperthyroidism. This clonotype was counted between two and nine times. One end of the junction fails to match germline, which may point to a read error. RNA transcripts were the source from which TCR beta CDR3 regions were amplified. An opening RT-PCR round employed HTBI primers and preceded a second-round multiplex PCR. Each CDR3 protein gets one entry after TCRdb re-called the multiplex PCR reads with MiXCR. The data show approximately 1.2 million distinct CDR3 sequences, about two fifths seen once. Germline V gene sequence: CDR1 ENHRY, CDR2 SYGVKD. The CDR3 covers 16 residues.

The chain links TRBV10-3 to TRBJ1-6; no firm D call. The origin of this receptor is an adult man with Graves' hyperthyroidism. The sequencing input was peripheral blood or thyroid tissue (not recorded which). The CDR3 bases are TGTGCCAGCAGTTCGCCGCGGACTTTGGGGAATTCACCCCTCCACTTT. Protein: CASSSPRTLGNSPLHF.